These T cell receptor beta chains were read from a single sample in a study of regulatory T cells in long-lasting Graves disease. Via MiXCR, TCRdb re-called the multiplex PCR reads, giving one row per CDR3 protein. The repertoire has approximately 400,000 distinct CDR3 sequences, around 21% of them found once; the top ten carry roughly 20%. Sequenced material: peripheral blood mononuclear cells (PBMCs), taken when the disease was refractory, from a patient treated with antithyroid drugs. The receptors here all came from a female donor with Graves disease. Each CDR3 is given with its conserved first and last residue. D genes are given only for firm matches. Expanded clones get a size class; other rows say once, few or many, or leave the size out.

size | J | V | D | CDR3 | DNA
few | TRBJ2-6 | TRBV6-1 | TRBD2 | CASKWAGLAGPNSGANVLTF | TGTGCCAGCAAGTGGGCGGGACTAGCGGGGCCTAACTCTGGGGCCAACGTCCTGACTTTC
few | TRBJ2-7 | TRBV20-1 | TRBD2 | CSAKTGTVLAGFYEQYF | TGCAGTGCCAAGACCGGGACAGTACTAGCGGGTTTCTACGAGCAGTACTTC
few | TRBJ2-7 | TRBV7-2 | TRBD1 | CASSLGGTVPEQYF | TGTGCCAGCAGCTTAGGTGGGACAGTCCCCGAGCAGTACTTC
. | TRBJ1-1 | TRBV27 | TRBD1 | CASSLSGQGEAFF | TGTGCCAGCAGTCTCTCAGGACAGGGTGAAGCTTTCTTT
. | TRBJ2-7 | TRBV20-1 | . | CSYRDGYEQYF | TGCAGTTACCGGGACGGTTACGAGCAGTACTTC
few | TRBJ2-4 | TRBV7-2 | . | CASSPLIAIGGIQYF | TGTGCCAGCAGCCCCCTCATAGCAATAGGGGGCATTCAGTACTTC
few | TRBJ2-1 | TRBV6-2/TRBV6-3 | TRBD1 | CASNGAQGAHEQFF | TGTGCCAGCAATGGGGCGCAGGGGGCGCATGAGCAGTTCTTC
few | TRBJ2-5 | TRBV7-9 | . | CASSYGGTQYF | TGTGCCAGCAGCTACGGTGGGACCCAGTACTTC
few | TRBJ2-7 | TRBV12-3/TRBV12-4 | TRBD1 | CASSPTGESVNEQYF | TGTGCCAGCAGTCCTACAGGGGAGAGCGTAAACGAGCAGTACTTC
many | TRBJ1-2 | TRBV3-1 | TRBD1 | CASSSRTGAHGYTF | TGTGCCAGCAGCTCTAGGACAGGGGCCCATGGCTACACCTTC
. | TRBJ2-3 | TRBV7-2 | . | CASSLTSGKDTQYF | TGTGCCAGCAGCTTAACATCGGGAAAAGATACGCAGTATTTT
few | TRBJ1-2 | TRBV30 | . | CAWSEKTGGPDYGYTF | TGTGCCTGGAGCGAAAAAACGGGGGGGCCGGACTATGGCTACACCTTC
. | TRBJ2-7 | TRBV6-1 | TRBD2 | CASSTLAGHEQYF | TGTGCCAGCAGTACGCTAGCGGGACACGAGCAGTACTTC
many | TRBJ2-7 | TRBV29-1 | TRBD1 | CSDGTGTVSYEQYF | TGCAGCGACGGAACCGGGACAGTCTCCTACGAGCAGTACTTC
few | TRBJ2-1 | TRBV6-5 | TRBD2 | CASSYPQRELNEQFF | TGTGCCAGCAGTTACCCCCAGCGGGAGCTGAATGAGCAGTTCTTC
. | TRBJ2-1 | TRBV24-1 | TRBD2 | CATSGAGAYNEQFF | TGTGCCACCAGTGGAGCGGGAGCGTACAATGAGCAGTTCTTC
few | TRBJ2-2 | TRBV29-1 | . | CSVETPFVGELFF | TGCAGCGTTGAAACCCCGTTCGTCGGGGAGCTGTTTTTT
many | TRBJ1-1 | TRBV2 | . | CASTEKLKNTEAFF | TGTGCCAGCACTGAGAAGCTAAAGAACACTGAAGCTTTCTTT
. | TRBJ2-4 | TRBV29-1 | . | CSVVLGGKNIQYF | TGCAGCGTTGTGTTGGGCGGCAAAAACATTCAGTACTTC
many | TRBJ2-7 | TRBV29-1 | . | CSVETGSYEQYF | TGCAGCGTTGAAACCGGGTCCTACGAGCAGTACTTC
many | TRBJ2-7 | TRBV28 | . | CASSPRLVPSSYEQYF | TGTGCCAGCAGCCCTAGGTTGGTTCCCAGCTCCTACGAGCAGTACTTC
. | TRBJ2-7 | TRBV13 | TRBD1 | CASTSGQGHEQYF | TGTGCCAGCACCTCGGGACAGGGCCACGAGCAGTACTTC
once | TRBJ2-3 | TRBV11-2 | TRBD2 | CASSRGLAGITDTQYF | TGTGCCAGCAGCCGGGGACTAGCGGGAATCACAGATACGCAGTATTTT
. | TRBJ1-1 | TRBV11-1 | . | CARPHVVPGGTEAFF | TGTGCCAGGCCCCACGTGGTGCCGGGTGGCACTGAAGCTTTCTTT
few | TRBJ1-1 | TRBV20-1 | . | CTSWGGNTEAFF | TGCACTTCTTGGGGGGGGAACACTGAAGCTTTCTTT